The T cell receptor beta chain described here comes from a study of identical twins. Template switching introduced a universal primer site, and the cDNA bore unique molecular identifiers. TCRdb independently ran MiXCR on the 5' RACE reads; one entry per CDR3 protein. The data show a few hundred thousand distinct CDR3 sequences, 10% seen once. A note on this clonotype: Its antigen is as yet unknown.

Study-wide results and limits: Zero-insertion findings could be partly confounded by invariant cells (MAIT and iNKT cells). Whereas memory repertoires showed no such difference, abundant cord blood beta clonotypes carried fewer insertions.

The TCR sequence derives from a man aged 45-65 years in good health. The sequenced material came from memory T cells sorted from blood.

The CDR3 here is CASSLTTTGELFF. CDR3 sequence (DNA): TGTGCCAGCAGTCTCACGACCACCGGGGAGCTGTTTTTT. This sequence joins TRBV12-3 or TRBV12-4 and TRBJ2-2; D gene ambiguous. The CDR3 consists of 13 residues. V lost 5 bases to trimming and J lost 4 bases, with 8 bases between them.